These T cell receptor beta chains were read from a single sample in a study of T cell responses to AZD1222 COVID-19 vaccine. TCRdb keeps only in-frame clones here, not all; method: immunoSEQ multiplex PCR. Among over 130,000 clones listed, 85% to 95% were seen once. The sample consisted of peripheral blood, taken on day 0 of AZD1222 vaccination. Source of these receptors: an adult in good health. The CDR3 runs from the conserved cysteine through the conserved F or W. D genes are given only for firm matches. Clone size is not always given. Where it is, it says once, few, many or a class for expanded clones.

J gene: TRBJ1-2; V gene: TRBV6-2/TRBV6-3; clone size: NA; D gene: TRBD1; CDR3 protein: CASSYPGTGNYGYTF; CDR3 DNA: TGTGCCAGCAGTTACCCCGGGACAGGAAACTATGGCTACACCTTC
J gene: TRBJ2-1; V gene: TRBV4-1; clone size: NA; D gene: TRBD2; CDR3 protein: CASSQDVSGGLVNEQFF; CDR3 DNA: TGCGCCAGCAGCCAAGATGTTAGCGGGGGGTTAGTTAATGAGCAGTTCTTC
J gene: TRBJ2-5; V gene: TRBV7-9; clone size: NA; D gene: NA; CDR3 protein: CASTGLGKETQYF; CDR3 DNA: TGTGCCAGCACTGGGCTAGGGAAAGAGACCCAGTACTTC
J gene: TRBJ2-5; V gene: TRBV6-5; clone size: once; D gene: NA; CDR3 protein: CASSYSNGGETQYF; CDR3 DNA: TGTGCCAGCAGTTACTCGAATGGGGGGGAGACCCAGTACTTC
J gene: TRBJ1-1; V gene: TRBV5-1; clone size: NA; D gene: NA; CDR3 protein: CASSGSLGTEAFF; CDR3 DNA: TGCGCCAGCAGCGGGAGTTTGGGGACTGAAGCTTTCTTT
J gene: TRBJ1-5; V gene: TRBV15; clone size: NA; D gene: TRBD1; CDR3 protein: CATSRDFQGAQHF; CDR3 DNA: TGTGCCACCAGCAGAGATTTCCAGGGGGCCCAGCATTTT
J gene: TRBJ1-2; V gene: TRBV4-3; clone size: once; D gene: TRBD1; CDR3 protein: CASSQDRRQGVWGYTF; CDR3 DNA: TGCGCCAGCAGCCAAGATCGTCGACAGGGGGTGTGGGGCTACACCTTC
J gene: TRBJ1-1; V gene: TRBV6-2/TRBV6-3; clone size: NA; D gene: TRBD1; CDR3 protein: CASSSGQGAEAFF; CDR3 DNA: TGTGCCAGCAGTTCAGGGCAGGGGGCTGAAGCTTTCTTT
J gene: TRBJ1-5; V gene: TRBV6-1; clone size: NA; D gene: NA; CDR3 protein: CASSEYQPQHF; CDR3 DNA: TGTGCCAGCAGTGAATATCAGCCCCAGCATTTT
J gene: TRBJ2-7; V gene: TRBV3-1/TRBV3-2; clone size: NA; D gene: NA; CDR3 protein: CASSQGVGEQYF; CDR3 DNA: TGTGCCAGCTCGCAGGGCGTTGGCGAGCAGTACTTC
J gene: TRBJ2-7; V gene: TRBV6-5; clone size: NA; D gene: NA; CDR3 protein: CASQGSYEQYF; CDR3 DNA: TGTGCCAGCCAGGGGTCCTACGAGCAGTACTTC
J gene: TRBJ1-2; V gene: TRBV6-1; clone size: NA; D gene: NA; CDR3 protein: CASSEAFGYTF; CDR3 DNA: TGTGCCAGCAGTGAAGCTTTTGGCTACACCTTC